A selection of T cell receptor beta chains follows, all from one sample in a study of blood T cell repertoires in COVID-19. Clones were sequenced by immunoSEQ multiplex PCR, and TCRdb holds only the in-frame ones, with some missing. This sample has 200,000 to 250,000 clones, with roughly nine tenths found just once. The sequenced material came from PBMCs or T cells enriched from blood (not recorded which). These TCRs come from a man aged 30 to 45 who had recovered from COVID-19. Each CDR3 is given with its conserved first and last residue. A D gene is named only where the DNA matches it firmly. A clone size is listed for some rows: how often the clone was seen (once, few, many), or a class if it is expanded.

j_call v_call clone_size cdr3_length d_call cdr3_nt cdr3_aa
TRBJ2-7 TRBV29-1 . 13 . TGCAGCGTGTCTCCCGGGACATCCTACGAGCAGTACTTC CSVSPGTSYEQYF
TRBJ2-7 TRBV24-1 . 16 TRBD2 TGTGCCACCAGTGATGGGGGGGAGGGGTGGACCTACGAGCAGTACTTC CATSDGGEGWTYEQYF
TRBJ2-7 TRBV3-1/TRBV3-2 . 16 TRBD2 TGTGCCAGCAGGGGACTAGCGGGAGGCCGAGCCTACGAGCAGTACTTC CASRGLAGGRAYEQYF
TRBJ1-2 TRBV5-1 few 14 . TGCGCCAGCAGCCCGGGACTGAGTTACTATGGCTACACCTTC CASSPGLSYYGYTF
TRBJ1-2 TRBV10-3 . 12 . TGTGCCATCAGCGCCGAGCCCCGTGGCTACACCTTC CAISAEPRGYTF
TRBJ1-2 TRBV2 . 13 TRBD1 TGTGCCAGCAGATCCGGACAGGGCGGCGGCTACACCTTC CASRSGQGGGYTF
TRBJ2-1 TRBV28 . 17 TRBD2 TGTGCCAGCAGTTACCCACTAGCGGGAGGGAGCTACAATGAGCAGTTCTTC CASSYPLAGGSYNEQFF
TRBJ2-7 TRBV28 . 14 . TGTGCCAGCAGTTTTTTCCTATCGACCTACGAGCAGTACTTC CASSFFLSTYEQYF
TRBJ2-2 TRBV11-2 . 15 . TGTGCCAGCAGCTACGGGGGAGGAGGGACCGGGGAGCTGTTTTTT CASSYGGGGTGELFF
TRBJ1-4 TRBV2 . 15 TRBD1 TGTGCCAGCGCCGCGCAGGGGGCATCTAATGAAAAACTGTTTTTT CASAAQGASNEKLFF
TRBJ2-5 TRBV7-2 . 14 . TGTGCCAGCAGCCCGCAGGGGTCTAAAGAGACCCAGTACTTC CASSPQGSKETQYF
TRBJ1-5 TRBV29-1 . 13 TRBD1 TGCAGCGTCGGGACAGGGGAGCACCAGCCCCAGCATTTT CSVGTGEHQPQHF
TRBJ1-5 TRBV4-1 . 15 . TGCGCCAGCAGCCAAGATCCCTTACTCAATCAGCCCCAGCATTTT CASSQDPLLNQPQHF
TRBJ2-3 TRBV5-1 . 16 . TGCGCCAGCAGCTTGGGGATGCTTGACTCCGCAGATACGCAGTATTTT CASSLGMLDSADTQYF
TRBJ2-7 TRBV18 . 14 TRBD1 TGTGCCAGCTCACTGGGACAGGGAGGGAACGAGCAGTACTTC CASSLGQGGNEQYF
TRBJ2-1 TRBV4-1 . 18 . TGCGCCAGCAGCCAAGATCTCTCACCCGGGACTCCGACCAATGAGCAGTTCTTC CASSQDLSPGTPTNEQFF
TRBJ1-4 TRBV5-1 . 16 TRBD1 TGCGCCAGCAGCCCGACAGGGCCCAATACGGGTGAAAAACTGTTTTTT CASSPTGPNTGEKLFF
TRBJ2-7 TRBV5-1 . 14 . TGCGCCAGCAGCATTGGCGGGAACGACTACGAGCAGTACTTC CASSIGGNDYEQYF
TRBJ1-5 TRBV5-5 . 14 TRBD1 TGTGCCAGCAGCTTGGAACAGGGGAATCAGCCCCAGCATTTT CASSLEQGNQPQHF